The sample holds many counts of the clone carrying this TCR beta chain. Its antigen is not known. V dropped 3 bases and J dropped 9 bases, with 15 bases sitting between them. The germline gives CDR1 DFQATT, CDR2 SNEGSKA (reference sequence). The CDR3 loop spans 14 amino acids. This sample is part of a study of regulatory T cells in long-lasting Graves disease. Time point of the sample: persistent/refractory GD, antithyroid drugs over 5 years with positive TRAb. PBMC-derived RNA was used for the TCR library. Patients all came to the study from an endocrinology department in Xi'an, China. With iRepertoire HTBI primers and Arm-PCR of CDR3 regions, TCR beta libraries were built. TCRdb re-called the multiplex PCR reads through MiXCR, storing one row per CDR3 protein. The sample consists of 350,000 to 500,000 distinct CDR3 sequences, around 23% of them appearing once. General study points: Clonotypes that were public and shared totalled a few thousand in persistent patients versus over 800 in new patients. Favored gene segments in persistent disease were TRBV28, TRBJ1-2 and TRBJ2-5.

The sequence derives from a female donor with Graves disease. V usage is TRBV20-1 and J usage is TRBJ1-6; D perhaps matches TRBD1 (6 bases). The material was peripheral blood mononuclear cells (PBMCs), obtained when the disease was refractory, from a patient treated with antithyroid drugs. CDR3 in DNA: TGCAGTGCTAGTCCACAGGGTGTTTTTTCACCCCTCCACTTT. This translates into CSASPQGVFSPLHF.